This TCR beta chain was sequenced for a study of tumor-infiltrating lymphocytes in localized non-small cell lung cancer. Study summary: Several tumor histologies, both smoking statuses, and some post-neoadjuvant chemotherapy samples were included. From each patient, both tumor and uninvolved lung, non-adjacent to tumor, were sampled.

Generated by immunoSEQ multiplex PCR, the TCRdb table keeps only in-frame clones and is missing some. Among around 12,000 clones listed, 70% to 90% were seen once. Findings of the study overall: T-cell fraction did not differ between immunotypes IM1 and IM2. Different pieces of the same tissue were used for each assay.

On this clone: Its antigen is not identified.

Trimming cost V 5 bases and J 6 bases; bases outside gene matches: 6. The CDR3 length is 13 residues. Per germline, CDR1 SGHAT and CDR2 FQNNGV. The sample taken for sequencing was uninvolved lung tissue not adjacent to the tumor. The chain recombines TRBV11-2 with TRBJ1-2, with 7 bases that match TRBD1. The sequence derives from a human donor with non-small cell lung cancer. For the CDR3, the DNA is TGTGCCAGCAGCCCGACAGGGTTGGATGGCTACACCTTC. Translation: CASSPTGLDGYTF.